This TCR beta chain was obtained from a study of T cells after yellow fever vaccination. For the study at large: Low-cell-number fractions were prepared with SMART-Seq v4 Ultra Low Input.

This clonotype was seen repeatedly, ten times or more. Its antigen is undetermined. Study-wide points: Post-booster repertoires again held most primary-vaccination clones (roughly 95% CD4, about 88% CD8).

The CDR3 covers 15 residues. The germline gives CDR1 SEHNR, CDR2 FQNEAQ (reference sequence). V was clipped by 1 base and J by 5 bases, with 12 bases between them. Via MiXCR, TCRdb re-called the 5' RACE reads, giving one row per CDR3 protein. The sample has approximately 450,000 distinct CDR3 sequences, around a sixth seen once; the top ten hold about 18%. The receptor comes from a man in his late teens or twenties who received the YFV17D yellow fever vaccine. Material: PBMCs, obtained before the yellow fever booster vaccination. The chain is built from TRBV7-9 and TRBJ2-1; D uncertain. The chain's CDR3 is CASSLDVGHDNEQFF. CDR3 sequence (DNA): TGTGCCAGCAGCTTAGACGTCGGCCACGACAATGAGCAGTTCTTC.